This TCR beta chain emerged from a study of CD8 T cells in ankylosing spondylitis. Overall study findings and caveats: Seemingly characteristic of ankylosing spondylitis blood was a TCR beta motif consisting of eight highly homologous variants.

This clonotype showed up just a few times. Its antigen is still unknown. The CDR3 contains 15 residues. J gave up 5 bases and V 4 bases, and 4 bases lay outside the gene matches. Germline-derived CDR1 and CDR2 are LGHNA and YNFKEQ. TCRdb re-called the 5' RACE reads through MiXCR, storing one row per CDR3 protein. The sample yields about 420,000 distinct CDR3 sequences, around 20% seen once. This sequence was found in a male donor with ankylosing spondylitis. The sequenced sample was blood, either unsorted or a sorted T cell fraction (not recorded which). The chain carries TRBV4-2 and TRBJ1-6, with 8 bases lining up with TRBD1. Here the CDR3 reads CASSLSGQDNSPLHF. For the CDR3, the DNA is TGTGCCAGCAGCCTATCGGGACAGGATAATTCACCCCTCCACTTT.